This TCR beta chain emerged from a study of blood T cells in healthy people across ages (dated by TCRdb to 2015 to 2017). Concerning the study at large: In model experiments, template switching captured roughly one uniquely barcoded TCR beta cDNA molecule for every two T cells. The study measured age-related changes in TCR beta repertoire diversity using deep sequencing normalized with unique cDNA molecular identifiers. Donors were grouped into four age groups: young (average roughly 15 years), middle-aged (39), aged (around 60) and long-lived (approximately 75). To avoid experimental bias, donors of different ages were spread randomly across the sequencing lanes. The study analyzed two additional independent replicas of 1 million unique cDNA reads from the same blood draw for two donors, one aged 18 to 30 and one aged 80 or older.

Receptor amplification or capture employed 5' RACE. Sequencing relied on an Illumina HiSeq 2500. A second PCR of about 7 to 12 cycles was performed with a sample-barcoded 5' primer and a J-beta primer mix. A template-switch 5' adaptor carrying 12 random nucleotides introduced a unique molecular identifier onto each TCR beta cDNA molecule. At least 2.5 million CDR3-containing paired-end reads were obtained from each sample. All of the RNA was converted into first-strand cDNA using the Mint cDNA synthesis kit, with a TRBC-specific oligonucleotide serving as the primer. Following uracil-DNA glycosylase treatment, a first 18-cycle PCR with universal primers M1SS and BC2_uni_R was performed on all cDNA. The study's processing was this. For normalization, 1 million high-quality reads, each with a distinct molecular identifier, were randomly selected from each sample. Reads sharing molecular identifiers were discarded rather than binned into consensus sequences. MiTCR, with a Q25 quality threshold and the strictest error-elimination algorithm, was used for CDR3 identification, clonotype clustering and error correction. Lower-bound total TCR beta diversity was estimated with a nonparametric unseen species model using Euler transformation. TCRdb reprocessed the public reads (quality trimming at Q25 with fastp, clone calling with MiXCR) and kept in-frame beta chains. Rows with a matching CDR3 protein are joined into one entry that keeps the most common DNA and genes. What appears here as the V and J calls and clone size reflects TCRdb's work, not the paper's. The sample has about 1.6 million distinct CDR3 sequences on record, about 31% of them singletons. Of the sample, about 11% is held by the ten largest clones.

Donors were around 37 systemically healthy Caucasian individuals from Russia aged 6 to 90 years. Ten milliliters of peripheral blood were drawn from each donor into EDTA-treated Vacutainer tubes. Ficoll-Paque density-gradient centrifugation was used to isolate PBMCs, with at least 7 million per sample. Total RNA, at least 5 micrograms per sample, was extracted from PBMCs with Trizol reagent. The percentages of naive CD45RAhigh/CD27high T cells were determined by flow cytometry on a PBMC aliquot from every donor. CDR1 and CDR2 are drawn from the germline V gene: SNHLY, FYNNEI. Including cysteine and phenylalanine, the CDR3 has 16 amino acids. The CDR3 DNA has 48 bases and is translated from base 1. V drops 6 bases and J drops 0 bases, leaving 16 bases in between. Worth noting for this clonotype: Which antigen it targets is not known. Base qualities are not recorded, but no much larger clone differs from it by a single base.

General findings and caveats noted by the study authors: Total diversity estimates from one million sequenced T cells were considered lower bounds and underestimates. As age increased, observed TCR beta diversity per million T cells dropped in a roughly linear way, and a significant reduction was already evident by age about 40. A strong correlation was found between observed TCR beta diversity and the percentage of naive T cells measured by flow cytometry. Because the CMV infection status of the donors was unknown, age-related changes in expanded clonotypes may potentially have been confounded. Since profiling was done on bulk unsorted PBMCs, naive and antigen-experienced compartments could not be conclusively compared. Compared with the aged group, the long-lived group had more naive CD4+ T cells, fewer expanded clones and increased TCR diversity, suggesting age selection.

The rearrangement joined TRBV2 to TRBJ2-3; 6 matching bases give a weak D call of TRBD1. The TCR originated in a woman aged 30 to 39 in good health. Input material: blood. The CDR3 amino acid sequence is: CASSDPGAPSTDTQYF. The DNA sequence is given as TGTGCCAGCAGCGATCCAGGGGCCCCCAGCACAGATACGCAGTATTTT.